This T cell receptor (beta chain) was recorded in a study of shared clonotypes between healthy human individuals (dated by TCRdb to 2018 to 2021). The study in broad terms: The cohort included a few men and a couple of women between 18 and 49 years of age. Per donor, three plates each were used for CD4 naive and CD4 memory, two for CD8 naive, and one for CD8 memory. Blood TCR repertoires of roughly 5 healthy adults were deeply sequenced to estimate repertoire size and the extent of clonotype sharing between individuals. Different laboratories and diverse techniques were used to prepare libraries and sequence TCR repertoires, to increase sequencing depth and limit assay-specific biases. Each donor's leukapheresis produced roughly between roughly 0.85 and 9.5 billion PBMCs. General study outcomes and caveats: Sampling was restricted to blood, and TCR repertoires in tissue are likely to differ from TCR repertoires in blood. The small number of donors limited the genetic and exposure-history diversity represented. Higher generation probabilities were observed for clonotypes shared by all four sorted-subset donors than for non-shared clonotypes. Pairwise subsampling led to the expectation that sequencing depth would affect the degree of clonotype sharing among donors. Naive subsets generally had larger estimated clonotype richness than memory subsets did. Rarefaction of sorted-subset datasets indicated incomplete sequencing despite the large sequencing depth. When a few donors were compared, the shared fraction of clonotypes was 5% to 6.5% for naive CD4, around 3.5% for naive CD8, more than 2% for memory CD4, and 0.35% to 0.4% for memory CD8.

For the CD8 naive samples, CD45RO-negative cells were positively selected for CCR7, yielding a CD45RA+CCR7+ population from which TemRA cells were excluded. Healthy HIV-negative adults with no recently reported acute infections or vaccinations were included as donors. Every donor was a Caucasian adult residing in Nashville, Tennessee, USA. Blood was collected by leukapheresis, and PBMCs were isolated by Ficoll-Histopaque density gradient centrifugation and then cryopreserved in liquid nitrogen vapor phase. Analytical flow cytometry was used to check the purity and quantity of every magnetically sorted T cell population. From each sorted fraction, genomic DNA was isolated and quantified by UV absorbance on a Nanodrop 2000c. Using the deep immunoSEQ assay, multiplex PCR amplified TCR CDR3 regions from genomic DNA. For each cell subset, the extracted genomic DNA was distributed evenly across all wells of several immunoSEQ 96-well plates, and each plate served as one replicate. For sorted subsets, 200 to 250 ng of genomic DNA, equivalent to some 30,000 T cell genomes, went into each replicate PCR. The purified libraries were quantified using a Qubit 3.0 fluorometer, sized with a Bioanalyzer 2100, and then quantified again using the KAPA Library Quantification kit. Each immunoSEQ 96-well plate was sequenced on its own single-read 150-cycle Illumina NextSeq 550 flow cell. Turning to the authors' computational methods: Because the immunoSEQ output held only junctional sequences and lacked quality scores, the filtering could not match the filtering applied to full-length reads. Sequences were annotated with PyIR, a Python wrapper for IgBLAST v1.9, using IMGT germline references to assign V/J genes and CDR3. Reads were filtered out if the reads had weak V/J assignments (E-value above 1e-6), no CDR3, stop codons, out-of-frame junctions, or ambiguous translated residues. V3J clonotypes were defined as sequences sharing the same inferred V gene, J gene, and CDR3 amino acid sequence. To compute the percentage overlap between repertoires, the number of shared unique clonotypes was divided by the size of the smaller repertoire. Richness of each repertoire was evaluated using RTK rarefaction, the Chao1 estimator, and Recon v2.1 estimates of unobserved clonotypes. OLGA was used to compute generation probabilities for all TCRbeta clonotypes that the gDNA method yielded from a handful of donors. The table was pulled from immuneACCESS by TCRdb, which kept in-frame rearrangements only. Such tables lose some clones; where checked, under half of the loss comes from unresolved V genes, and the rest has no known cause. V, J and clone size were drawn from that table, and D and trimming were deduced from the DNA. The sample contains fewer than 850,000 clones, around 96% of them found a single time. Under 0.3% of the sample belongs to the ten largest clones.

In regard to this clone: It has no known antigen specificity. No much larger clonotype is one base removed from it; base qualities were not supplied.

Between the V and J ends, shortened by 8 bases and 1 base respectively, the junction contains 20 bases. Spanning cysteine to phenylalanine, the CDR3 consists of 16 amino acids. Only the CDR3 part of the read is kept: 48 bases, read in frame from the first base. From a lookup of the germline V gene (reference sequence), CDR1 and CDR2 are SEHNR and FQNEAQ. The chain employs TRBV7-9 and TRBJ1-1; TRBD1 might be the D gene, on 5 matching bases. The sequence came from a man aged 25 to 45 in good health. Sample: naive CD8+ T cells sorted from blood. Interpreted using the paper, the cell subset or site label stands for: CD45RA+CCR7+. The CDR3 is CASGGGAALSNTEAFF. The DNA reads TGTGCCAGCGGCGGAGGGGCAGCGCTTTCGAACACTGAAGCTTTCTTT.